A selection of T cell receptor beta chains follows, all from one sample in a study of blood T cell repertoires in COVID-19. Measured with immunoSEQ multiplex PCR; TCRdb has only the in-frame clones, and not every one. The table has tens of thousands of clones, approximately 87% seen once. Sequencing was done on a sample of peripheral blood. The receptors come from a woman older than 75 with acute or convalescent COVID-19. Both conserved end residues are part of each CDR3. D genes are given only for firm matches. Not every row has a clone size; where given, it reads once, few, many or a size class.

V gene	J gene	clone size	D gene	CDR3 protein	CDR3 DNA
TRBV2	TRBJ2-1	NA	TRBD2	CASKRGLAGPEQFF	TGTGCCAGCAAACGCGGACTAGCGGGCCCAGAGCAGTTCTTC
TRBV30	TRBJ1-3	NA	NA	CAWGRGGGIAGNTIYF	TGTGCCTGGGGACGGGGAGGAGGGATCGCTGGAAACACCATATATTTT
TRBV12-3/TRBV12-4	TRBJ2-1	NA	TRBD2	CASSPNGRNEQFF	TGTGCCAGCAGTCCGAACGGGAGGAATGAGCAGTTCTTC
TRBV5-1	TRBJ2-3	NA	TRBD2	CASSFSSGGTSFASTDTQYF	TGCGCCAGCAGCTTCTCTAGCGGGGGGACTTCTTTTGCTAGCACAGATACGCAGTATTTT
TRBV14	TRBJ2-5	NA	NA	CASSQARGIQETQYF	TGTGCCAGCAGCCAGGCCCGAGGAATCCAAGAGACCCAGTACTTC
TRBV29-1	TRBJ1-1	NA	TRBD1	CSVADRESTEAFF	TGCAGCGTTGCGGACAGGGAGTCCACTGAAGCTTTCTTT
TRBV3-1/TRBV3-2	TRBJ1-1	NA	TRBD1	CASSLGPGTGFGAFF	TGTGCCAGCAGCCTCGGTCCCGGGACAGGGTTTGGAGCTTTCTTT
TRBV27	TRBJ1-1	NA	NA	CASSFTSSSDTEAFF	TGTGCCAGCAGTTTTACGAGCTCCTCGGACACTGAAGCTTTCTTT
TRBV4-2	TRBJ2-1	NA	TRBD2	CASSRNYGGNEQFF	TGTGCCAGCAGCCGCAACTACGGGGGGAATGAGCAGTTCTTC
TRBV30	TRBJ1-3	NA	NA	CAWKPSTGLSGNTIYF	TGTGCCTGGAAACCCTCCACAGGGCTCTCTGGAAACACCATATATTTT
TRBV5-4	TRBJ2-2	NA	NA	CASSLGGGPGELFF	TGTGCCAGCAGCTTGGGTGGAGGGCCCGGGGAGCTGTTTTTT
TRBV12-5	TRBJ2-3	NA	TRBD2	CASGLHTSGGGDTQYF	TGTGCTAGTGGTTTGCACACTAGCGGGGGAGGAGATACGCAGTATTTT
TRBV28	TRBJ2-1	NA	TRBD1	CASKRQGLGEQFF	TGTGCCAGCAAGCGACAGGGCCTAGGTGAGCAGTTCTTC
TRBV5-4	TRBJ1-5	once	NA	CASSLQGSGQPQHF	TGTGCCAGCAGCTTACAGGGTTCGGGTCAGCCCCAGCATTTT
TRBV7-9	TRBJ1-1	once	TRBD1	CASSLDAGGTEAFF	TGTGCCAGCAGCTTAGATGCAGGGGGCACTGAAGCTTTCTTT
TRBV9	TRBJ2-4	few	NA	CASSVRGAANIQYF	TGTGCCAGCAGCGTCCGAGGAGCGGCAAACATTCAGTACTTC
TRBV10-3	TRBJ1-5	NA	NA	CATHLDGNSNQPQHF	TGTGCCACCCACCTCGACGGGAATAGCAATCAGCCCCAGCATTTT
TRBV5-1	TRBJ2-7	NA	TRBD2	CASCEASGSYEQYF	TGCGCCAGCTGCGAAGCTAGCGGTTCCTACGAGCAGTACTTC
TRBV14	TRBJ1-2	NA	NA	CASSQAGNLAYGYTF	TGTGCCAGCAGCCAAGCGGGGAATCTGGCCTATGGCTACACCTTC
TRBV19	TRBJ1-2	NA	TRBD1	CASSGSRGFYGYTF	TGTGCCAGTAGTGGATCCAGGGGGTTCTATGGCTACACCTTC
TRBV9	TRBJ2-6	NA	TRBD1	CASSVFPGQGIAGANVLTF	TGTGCCAGCAGCGTCTTTCCGGGACAGGGTATTGCGGGGGCCAACGTCCTGACTTTC
TRBV9	TRBJ1-6	NA	NA	CASSVLAENSPLHF	TGTGCCAGCAGCGTGCTTGCCGAGAATTCACCCCTCCACTTT
TRBV13	TRBJ2-5	NA	TRBD2	CASSDSGEYQETQYF	TGTGCCAGCAGTGACAGCGGGGAATACCAAGAGACCCAGTACTTC
TRBV5-1	TRBJ2-2	once	TRBD2	CASSRGTSGGPNTGELFF	TGCGCCAGCAGCAGAGGGACTAGCGGGGGGCCGAACACCGGGGAGCTGTTTTTT
TRBV9	TRBJ2-1	NA	TRBD1	CASSVSPTGDNEQFF	TGTGCCAGCAGCGTTAGCCCGACAGGGGACAATGAGCAGTTCTTC
TRBV18	TRBJ1-1	NA	NA	CASSPQQGFDTEAFF	TGTGCCAGCTCACCCCAACAGGGTTTCGACACTGAAGCTTTCTTT
TRBV19	TRBJ1-5	few	NA	CASSIRGRNQPQHF	TGTGCCAGTAGTATCAGGGGCCGCAATCAGCCCCAGCATTTT
TRBV19	TRBJ1-4	NA	NA	CASSSSRTDYNEKLFF	TGTGCCAGTAGTAGCTCCCGGACAGACTATAATGAAAAACTGTTTTTT
TRBV18	TRBJ2-1	NA	TRBD1	CASSGQESYNEQFF	TGTGCCAGCTCGGGACAGGAGAGCTACAATGAGCAGTTCTTC
TRBV7-8	TRBJ1-3	few	NA	CASSLMGQGSSGNTIYF	TGTGCCAGCAGCTTAATGGGGCAGGGCTCCTCTGGAAACACCATATATTTT
TRBV4-1	TRBJ2-7	medium-sized	TRBD1	CASSQETGGIYEQYF	TGCGCCAGCAGCCAAGAGACAGGGGGCATCTACGAGCAGTACTTC
TRBV5-1	TRBJ2-1	NA	TRBD1	CASSQLRTGNEQFF	TGCGCCAGCAGCCAACTTAGGACAGGCAATGAGCAGTTCTTC
TRBV10-3	TRBJ2-1	NA	NA	CAISEGRPDGQFF	TGTGCCATCAGTGAGGGCAGGCCAGATGGTCAGTTCTTC
TRBV9	TRBJ1-1	NA	TRBD1	CASSDGTGFFTEAFF	TGTGCCAGCAGCGATGGGACAGGGTTCTTCACTGAAGCTTTCTTT
TRBV12-3/TRBV12-4	TRBJ2-7	NA	NA	CASSESGEQYF	TGTGCCAGCAGCGAATCGGGGGAGCAGTACTTC
TRBV6-5	TRBJ1-5	NA	NA	CASSYQGSNQPQHF	TGTGCCAGCAGTTACCAGGGTAGCAATCAGCCCCAGCATTTT
TRBV20-1	TRBJ2-5	NA	TRBD2	CSASRLAGVETQYF	TGCAGTGCTAGTCGGCTAGCGGGAGTAGAGACCCAGTACTTC
TRBV7-8	TRBJ1-2	NA	NA	CASSSTQGGYTF	TGTGCCAGCAGCTCCACTCAGGGCGGCTACACCTTC
TRBV7-3	TRBJ2-5	NA	NA	CASSLNSGVGETQYF	TGTGCCAGCAGCTTAAACTCAGGGGTGGGAGAGACCCAGTACTTC
TRBV11-3	TRBJ2-7	NA	NA	CASSLERLNEQYF	TGTGCCAGCAGCTTAGAGAGGTTAAACGAGCAGTACTTC
TRBV27	TRBJ2-1	once	NA	CASSLRRDEQFF	TGTGCCAGCAGTTTACGGAGGGATGAGCAGTTCTTC
TRBV15	TRBJ2-7	NA	TRBD2	CATSRGGGGTYEQYF	TGTGCCACCAGCAGAGGTGGCGGGGGGACCTACGAGCAGTACTTC
TRBV3-1/TRBV3-2	TRBJ1-2	few	NA	CASRPNRDNFYGYTF	TGTGCCAGCAGACCCAACAGGGATAACTTCTATGGCTACACCTTC
TRBV6-2/TRBV6-3	TRBJ2-7	NA	NA	CASSYSRVSYEQYF	TGTGCCAGCAGTTATTCGAGGGTCTCCTACGAGCAGTACTTC
TRBV24-1	TRBJ2-2	once	TRBD2	CATSDSGTSSGELFF	TGTGCCACCAGTGATTCAGGGACTAGTTCCGGGGAGCTGTTTTTT